The entry below gives a single T cell receptor beta chain sequence along with its context. This specimen belongs to a study of T cell changes during pregnancy in multiple sclerosis. Germline CDR1 SGHDN, CDR2 FVKESK. V lost 1 base and J 6 bases, leaving 10 bases between the germline ends. The CDR3 is 13 amino acids. Method: immunoSEQ multiplex PCR; TCRdb's copy keeps in-frame clones and lacks some. The sample records about 110,000 clones, roughly nine tenths being singletons. Sequencing used peripheral blood, obtained after pregnancy. The rearrangement uses TRBV14 and TRBJ2-7, with D tentatively TRBD1 (5 bases). The source is a female donor with multiple sclerosis, enrolled in a pregnancy study. Written as DNA, the CDR3 is TGTGCCAGCAGCCAAGTTAGGGGTCCCGAGCAGTACTTC. It codes for CASSQVRGPEQYF.